A single sample is the source of the 15 T cell receptor beta chains below, sequenced in a study of molecular identifiers for immune sequencing clone quantification. TCRdb independently ran MiXCR on the PCR reads; one entry per CDR3 protein. The data show some 320,000 distinct CDR3 sequences, 20% to 25% seen once. The material sequenced was naive CD8+ T cells from blood, with Jurkat cell RNA spiked in. Regarding subset: FACS-sorted CD8+CD4-CCR7+CD45RA+ naive T cells. The receptors here all came from a human donor in good health. Some libraries in this study had Jurkat cell RNA spiked in.

Details on this clonotype: A much larger clone lies a single base off, so this may be a read error. Without the conserved terminal phenylalanine or tryptophan, this CDR3 likely stems from a read error. The chain joins TRBV28 to TRBJ1-5, with 7 bases identical to TRBD1. Losses at the gene ends were 5 bases for V and 2 bases for J; bases not matched to a gene: 6. The CDR3 covers 15 residues. Germline CDR1 MDHEN, CDR2 SYDVKM. CDR3 in amino acids: CASSQYGQGNQPQHL. The DNA for the CDR3 is TGTGCCAGCAGTCAATATGGACAGGGCAATCAGCCCCAGCATTTA.

In its sample, this clonotype was seen a few times. The V call is TRBV4-2, the J call TRBJ2-3; 10 positions match TRBD1. Germline CDR1 and CDR2: LGHNA and YNFKEQ. The CDR3 length is 18 residues. V lost 4 bases, J lost 5 bases, and 15 bases stayed unmatched. The CDR3 sequence is CASSPLGGGTGAGDTQYF. CDR3 nucleotide sequence: TGTGCCAGCAGCCCCCTAGGGGGAGGGACAGGGGCTGGAGATACGCAGTATTTT.

Comment on this clonotype: Possible read error: a much larger clone is one base away. This chain uses TRBV7-9 with TRBJ2-1; the D is unclear. Germline V CDR1 and CDR2: SEHNR, FQNEAQ (reference sequence). This CDR3 has 14 residues. V was clipped by 1 base and J by 15 bases, with 19 bases between them. CDR3 amino acids: CASSLGCKGAGPFF. The CDR3 nucleotides are TGTGCCAGCAGCTTAGGATGTAAGGGCGCTGGTCCGTTCTTC.

This clonotype came up many times. This chain connects TRBV6-2 or TRBV6-3 to TRBJ2-5; D remains unclear. Deletions cut 9 bases from V and 0 bases from J, with 14 bases between. Germline V gene lookup returns CDR1 MNHEY and CDR2 SVGEGT. The CDR3 runs 14 residues. The CDR3 DNA reads as TGTGCCAGTGAAGGCACGTCGTACCAAGAGACCCAGTACTTC. Its translation: CASEGTSYQETQYF.

This clonotype was seen many times. In DNA, the CDR3 is TGCAGTGCTAGAGCACAGGGCACCGGGCAGTACTTC. Amino acids: CSARAQGTGQYF. V usage is TRBV20-1 and J usage is TRBJ2-7, with TRBD1 as a possible D gene (6 bases). The CDR3 consists of 12 residues. In germline, CDR1 is DFQATT, CDR2 SNEGSKA (reference sequence). The V end was cut by 1 base, the J end by 9 bases, with 13 bases between.

This clonotype was counted at least ten times. This chain links TRBV29-1 with TRBJ2-3; D could derive from TRBD1 or TRBD2 (5 bases each). CDR1 is SQVTM, CDR2 ANQGSEA, per germline. The CDR3 is 14 amino acids. V shed 3 bases and J shed 3 bases, with 13 bases lying between them. The CDR3 DNA is TGCAGCGTTGAGGGGGAAAAAGGAACAGATACGCAGTATTTT. This sequence encodes CSVEGEKGTDTQYF.

This sequence joins TRBV12-3 or TRBV12-4 and TRBJ2-6; perhaps TRBD2 as D (6 bases). This CDR3 contains 20 residues. V dropped 3 bases and J dropped 1 base, with 22 bases sitting between them. The CDR3 nucleotides read TGTGCCAGCAGTTTCATCCCAACGGGGGTCGCGGGTTCTGGGGCCAACGTCCTGACTTTC. As protein: CASSFIPTGVAGSGANVLTF.

This clonotype showed up just a few times. The chain employs TRBV29-1 and TRBJ1-5; D is unclear. Germline V gene sequence: CDR1 SQVTM, CDR2 ANQGSEA. Trimming pared 4 bases from V and 5 bases from J, leaving 12 bases between. The CDR3 is 13 residues long. The CDR3 DNA sequence: TGCAGCGTTGGGTGGGGAGTGGATCAGCCCCAGCATTTT. This codes for CSVGWGVDQPQHF.

This sequence joins TRBV3-1 and TRBJ2-7, with D unresolved. The CDR3 is 14 amino acids. CDR1 is LGHDT and CDR2 is YNNKEL in the germline V gene (reference sequence). The V and J ends lost 0 bases and 3 bases respectively, with 9 bases between them. In DNA, the CDR3 is TGTGCCAGCAGCCAAGAACCCACCGTCTACGAGCAGTACTTC. Its translation is CASSQEPTVYEQYF.

The table lists this clonotype with many counts. J is TRBJ2-1 and V is TRBV25-1; a possible D gene is TRBD2 (6 bases). Germline CDR1 and CDR2: MGHDK and SYGVNS. V was shortened by 6 bases and J by 9 bases, with 9 bases between the two germline ends. The CDR3 consists of 11 residues. CDR3 region: CASRIGGEQFF. The CDR3 DNA is TGTGCCAGCAGGATCGGGGGTGAGCAGTTCTTC.

The CDR3 DNA sequence: TGTGCCAGCAGCGTAGGGACTAGCGGGTCAGGGACCCAGTACTTC. The encoded protein is CASSVGTSGSGTQYF. The chain has TRBV9 and TRBJ2-5, with TRBD2 identical over 11 bases. Germline assignment: CDR1 SGDLS and CDR2 YYNGEE. V was clipped by 0 bases and J by 7 bases; unmatched bases: 5. This CDR3 is built from 15 residues.

This rearrangement joins TRBV27 to TRBJ1-6, with TRBD1 matching over 9 bases. Unmatched junction bases numbered 6, after V lost 6 bases and J lost 6 bases. The CDR3 length is 15 residues. Germline V gene data show CDR1 as MNHEY and CDR2 as SMNVEV (reference sequence). This CDR3 is CASRPQGASNSPLHF. CDR3 nucleotides: TGTGCCAGCAGACCACAGGGGGCGAGTAATTCACCCCTCCACTTT.

This rearrangement joins TRBV4-2 to TRBJ2-3; TRBD2 matches at 11 bases. This CDR3 contains 17 residues. V trimming: 0 bases; J trimming: 5 bases; junction bases outside the gene matches: 7. The germline gives CDR1 LGHNA, CDR2 YNFKEQ. The CDR3 DNA follows: TGTGCCAGCAGCCAAGATTCGGCTAGCGGGAGGAGAGATACGCAGTATTTT. Translation: CASSQDSASGRRDTQYF.

This clonotype was seen at least ten times. The genes are TRBV6-6 and TRBJ2-3; 7 bases agree with TRBD2. Trimming removed 8 bases from V and 0 bases from J; junction bases left unmatched: 8. CDR3 length equals 15 residues. Germline V lookup: CDR1 MNHNY, CDR2 SVGAGI (reference sequence). CDR3 coding DNA: TGTGCCAGCGCCATCAGCGGGAAGAGCACAGATACGCAGTATTTT. Its translation is CASAISGKSTDTQYF.

This clonotype was detected ten times or more. The chain employs TRBV7-8 and TRBJ2-7; 8 positions match TRBD1. This CDR3 comprises 14 residues. J gave up 4 bases and V 5 bases, and 7 bases lay outside the gene matches. CDR1 and CDR2 (germline): SGHVS, FQNEAQ. The CDR3 DNA sequence: TGTGCCAGCAGCCCTCCGGACAGGGAGTACGAGCAGTACTTC. Its protein is CASSPPDREYEQYF.